This TCR beta chain was captured in a study of T-cell reconstitution after alpha-beta-depleted transplantation in children. Germline assignment: CDR1 SGHRS and CDR2 YFSETQ. V was clipped by 0 bases and J by 6 bases, with 7 bases between them. CDR3 length: 13 amino acids. Study findings and constraints: By about two months after transplant, alpha-beta T cells reportedly arose from several hundred graft clones that had expanded.

About this clonotype itself: What it binds is not known.

This sample's TCRbeta library carried unique molecular identifier barcodes. TCRdb called the PCR reads again in MiXCR, with one record for every CDR3 protein. The sample contains 700,000 to 850,000 distinct CDR3 sequences, 16% of which appear only once. Source: PBMCs, mostly from graft donor cells, taken 360 days after TCRalphabeta/CD19-depleted stem cell transplant. The rearrangement uses TRBV5-1 and TRBJ2-1; the D is unclear. This TCR was sampled from a male patient between 10 and 17 years old who had a stem cell transplant for acute lymphoblastic leukemia, so the T cells may come from the graft donor. The chain's CDR3 is CASSLEAINEQFF. In DNA form, the CDR3 reads TGCGCCAGCAGCTTGGAGGCTATCAATGAGCAGTTCTTC.